One sample yielded the 30 T cell receptor beta chains listed below, sequenced in a study of spatial heterogeneity in lung cancer. Study-level results: Mutation counts in tumors were tracked by counts of expanded intratumoral alpha and beta TCRs.

Antigen specificity for these receptors is unknown. TCRdb recomputed calls from the 5' RACE reads with MiXCR, one row per CDR3 protein. The profile shows under 9,500 distinct CDR3 sequences, approximately 8.2% of them singletons. Time point: sample taken at primary tumor resection. The source material was lung tumor tissue, sampled at surgery. Receptors were obtained from a male donor with early-stage non-small cell lung cancer.

By sample fraction, this clonotype is medium-sized (0.01 to 0.1%). The rearrangement uses TRBV20-1 and TRBJ2-7; D is possibly TRBD1 or TRBD2 (6 bases each). Between the trimmed V and J ends, which lost 4 bases and 4 bases, there was a span of 20 bases. Germline V CDR1 and CDR2: DFQATT, SNEGSKA (reference sequence). The CDR3 has 15 amino acids. In nucleotides, the CDR3 is TGCAGTGCTACCTACCCGCTAGGGGGGAGGTACGAGCAGTACTTC. Translation gives CSATYPLGGRYEQYF.

This clonotype appeared a few times. This sequence joins TRBV6-2 or TRBV6-3 and TRBJ2-1, with D uncertain. The CDR3 is made up of 13 amino acids. From germline, CDR1 is MNHEY and CDR2 SVGEGT. V dropped 0 bases and J dropped 3 bases, with 3 bases sitting between them. The CDR3 loop is CASSYSIYNEQFF. DNA of the CDR3: TGTGCCAGCAGTTACTCGATCTACAATGAGCAGTTCTTC.

By proportion, this clonotype is medium-sized. This chain uses TRBV6-6 with TRBJ2-6, with D perhaps matching TRBD1 (6 bases). The V end was cut by 2 bases, the J end by 0 bases, with 14 bases between. The CDR3 consists of 18 residues. CDR1 is MNHNY, CDR2 SVGAGI, per germline (reference sequence). The CDR3 sequence is CASSYHRTAYSGANVLTF. CDR3 DNA sequence: TGTGCCAGCAGTTACCATCGGACAGCCTACTCTGGGGCCAACGTCCTGACTTTC.

The rearrangement links TRBV20-1 to TRBJ1-1, with D tentatively TRBD1 (5 bases). Trimming pared 0 bases from V and 1 base from J, leaving 9 bases between. This CDR3 comprises 14 residues. CDR1 is DFQATT and CDR2 is SNEGSKA in the germline V gene (reference sequence). The CDR3 coding sequence is TGCAGTGCTAGAGATCTGAGGGGGAACACTGAAGCTTTCTTT. The encoded protein is CSARDLRGNTEAFF.

This clonotype was recorded many times. The chain uses TRBV6-5 and TRBJ1-1; no firm D call. With 6 bases removed from V and 1 base from J, the gap between germline ends came to 6 bases. The CDR3 is 12 residues long. Germline CDR1 and CDR2: MNHEY and SVGAGI. The CDR3 here is CASSRPNTEAFF. The DNA of the CDR3 is TGTGCCAGCAGCCGGCCGAACACTGAAGCTTTCTTT.

This clonotype is medium-sized within its sample. The rearrangement joins TRBV6-6 to TRBJ1-1; D not certain. Germline V gene sequence: CDR1 MNHNY, CDR2 SVGAGI (reference sequence). V was pared by 2 bases and J by 7 bases, with 11 bases between. This CDR3 is 13 amino acids long. The CDR3 nucleotides are TGTGCCAGCAGTTACGAGGGTCCATTTGAAGCTTTCTTT. Amino acids: CASSYEGPFEAFF.

This clonotype has a handful of counts. V and J are TRBV5-4 and TRBJ2-1, with 7 bases aligning to TRBD1. This CDR3 is built from 15 residues. After removal of 2 bases from V and 7 bases from J, the junction contained 9 bases not matched to a gene. In germline, CDR1 is SGHNT, CDR2 YYREEE (reference sequence). This chain's CDR3 is CASSFPNLQGNEQFF. As DNA, the CDR3 is TGTGCCAGCAGCTTTCCTAACCTACAGGGGAATGAGCAGTTCTTC. Combining the CDR3 with reference TRBV5-4 and TRBJ2-1 gives the whole variable domain ETGVTQSPTHLIKTRGQQVTLRCSSQSGHNTVSWYQQALGQGPQFIFQYYREEENGRGNFPPRFSGLQFPNYSSELNVNALELDDSALYLCASSFPNLQGNEQFFGPGTRLTVL.

By sample fraction, this clonotype is medium-sized. The chain couples TRBV5-1 to TRBJ2-2; TRBD1 might be the D (5 bases). This CDR3 has 16 residues. V was cut by 4 bases and J by 4 bases, with 17 bases left in between. Germline values: CDR1 SGHRS, CDR2 YFSETQ. CDR3 region: CASSKDTLRGTGELFF. The CDR3 coding sequence is TGCGCCAGCAGCAAGGACACCCTCCGAGGCACCGGGGAGCTGTTTTTT.

This clonotype was counted many times. The V call is TRBV29-1, the J call TRBJ1-1; D possibly corresponds to TRBD1 (5 bases). The length of the CDR3 is 12 residues. V lost 5 bases, J lost 1 base, and 8 bases lay in between. Germline V gene lookup returns CDR1 SQVTM and CDR2 ANQGSEA. CDR3 region: CSVKTGNTEAFF. DNA for the CDR3: TGCAGCGTTAAAACAGGGAACACTGAAGCTTTCTTT.

This clonotype occurred many times. The chain recombines TRBV20-1 with TRBJ2-1; 9 bases fit TRBD1. CDR3 size: 14 residues. The ends lost 5 bases at V and 2 bases at J; junction bases unmatched: 4. Germline lookup yields CDR1 DFQATT and CDR2 SNEGSKA (reference sequence). CDR3 sequence (DNA): TGCAGTGCTGTACAGGGGGCCCCCTACAATGAGCAGTTCTTC. The encoded protein is CSAVQGAPYNEQFF.

In this sample, this clonotype is medium-sized (0.01 to 0.1%). In DNA form, the CDR3 reads TGTGCCAGCAGCGTAGTAGGGGGCGGTGGATCCATGAACACTGAAGCTTTCTTT. It specifies CASSVVGGGGSMNTEAFF. V is TRBV9 and J is TRBJ1-1; 7 nucleotides agree with TRBD1. V dropped 0 bases and J dropped 0; count of bases not matched to a gene: 11. This CDR3 has 18 residues. Germline CDR1 and CDR2: SGDLS and YYNGEE.

This clonotype is medium-sized (0.01 to 0.1%) within its sample. The chain couples TRBV20-1 to TRBJ2-1; 7 bases fit TRBD1. The V and J ends lost 5 bases and 4 bases, in that order; junction bases with no gene match: 5. The CDR3 is 13 residues long. The germline CDR1 and CDR2 sequences are DFQATT and SNEGSKA (reference sequence). Written as DNA, the CDR3 is TGCAGTGCTGTCCCGGGACAGTACAATGAGCAGTTCTTC. Protein sequence: CSAVPGQYNEQFF.

The gene calls are TRBV4-3 and TRBJ1-1, with D uncertain. This CDR3 region has 14 residues. Looked up from germline, CDR1 is LGHNA and CDR2 is YSLEER. The V end was cut by 0 bases, the J end by 4 bases, with 9 bases between. The CDR3 DNA reads TGCGCCAGCAGCCAAGAGGTTTTGGGCACTGAAGCTTTCTTT. It specifies CASSQEVLGTEAFF.

By sample share, this clonotype is medium-sized (0.01 to 0.1%). The chain joins TRBV7-2 to TRBJ1-1; D remains ambiguous. CDR3 length: 13 residues. CDR1 is SGHTA and CDR2 is FQGNSA in the germline V gene. With 4 bases removed from V and 3 bases from J, the gap between germline ends came to 9 bases. The CDR3 spells CASSSLRHTEAFF. CDR3 coding DNA: TGTGCCAGCAGCTCACTAAGGCACACTGAAGCTTTCTTT. Full variable domain (outside the CDR3, taken from reference TRBV7-2 and TRBJ1-1): GAGVSQSPSNKVTEKGKDVELRCDPISGHTALYWYRQSLGQGLEFLIYFQGNSAPDKSGLPSDRFSAERTGGSVSTLTIQRTQQEDSAVYLCASSSLRHTEAFFGQGTRLTVV.

By frequency in the sample, this clonotype is medium-sized (0.01 to 0.1%). This chain joins TRBV10-2 and TRBJ2-3; 7 bases are a match to TRBD1. CDR1 and CDR2 (germline): WSHSY, SAAADI. V gave up 6 bases and J gave up 2 bases; unmatched junction bases: 5. This CDR3 spans 14 amino acids. In DNA form, the CDR3 reads TGCGCCAGCAGGCTGACAGGGAACACAGATACGCAGTATTTT. Amino acids: CASRLTGNTDTQYF.

This clonotype was recorded many times. This sequence joins TRBV9 and TRBJ2-1; 7 bases align to TRBD2. This CDR3 contains 15 residues. J gave up 3 bases and V 2 bases, and 5 bases lay outside the gene matches. Germline V gene lookup returns CDR1 SGDLS and CDR2 YYNGEE. CDR3 amino acids: CASSVGGSLYNEQFF. The CDR3 region has the DNA TGTGCCAGCAGCGTCGGCGGGAGCCTCTACAATGAGCAGTTCTTC.

This clonotype is categorized as medium-sized. This chain connects TRBV29-1 to TRBJ2-1; 10 bases are a match to TRBD2. V lost 4 bases and J lost 5; bases outside the gene matches: 2. CDR1 is SQVTM, CDR2 ANQGSEA, per germline. The CDR3 totals 13 residues. The CDR3 coding sequence is TGCAGCGTTGGGACTAGCGGCGACAATGAGCAGTTCTTC. It yields the protein CSVGTSGDNEQFF.

This clonotype was seen more than once but under ten times. V and J are TRBV7-3 and TRBJ1-1; 7 bases agree with TRBD1. Looked up from germline, CDR1 is SGHTA and CDR2 is FQGTGA. V shed 1 base, J shed 5 bases, and the junction held 1 base outside the gene matches. There are 13 residues in the CDR3. CDR3 bases: TGTGCCAGCAGCTTAAAACAGGGGACTGAAGCTTTCTTT. Translated, it gives CASSLKQGTEAFF.

This chain links TRBV5-6 with TRBJ2-5; D perhaps matches TRBD2 (5 bases). CDR3 size: 13 residues. V lost 2 bases and J 3 bases, leaving 8 bases between the germline ends. Germline CDR1 SGHDT, CDR2 YYEEEE. The CDR3 region is CASSFGIEETQYF. The CDR3 DNA follows: TGTGCCAGCAGCTTCGGGATCGAAGAGACCCAGTACTTC.

This clonotype has just a few counts. The chain has TRBV12-3 or TRBV12-4 and TRBJ1-4; 9 positions match TRBD1. The CDR3 has 14 residues. V lost 4 bases and J lost 8; bases outside the gene matches: 5. In DNA, the CDR3 is TGTGCCAGCAGTTCGGGACAGGGAAAGGAAAAACTGTTTTTT. Amino acid sequence: CASSSGQGKEKLFF.

Relative to its sample, this clonotype is medium-sized. The chain links TRBV2 to TRBJ2-7, with TRBD1 identical over 8 bases. The CDR3 loop spans 13 amino acids. Germline-derived CDR1 and CDR2 are SNHLY and FYNNEI. The ends lost 5 bases at V and 7 bases at J; junction bases unmatched: 7. CDR3 sequence: CASSMGQAGEQYF. The CDR3 DNA follows: TGTGCCAGCAGTATGGGACAGGCGGGAGAGCAGTACTTC.

This clonotype was seen at least ten times. This chain links TRBV5-6 with TRBJ2-5, with 10 nucleotides matching TRBD1. The CDR3 covers 17 residues. Per germline, CDR1 SGHDT and CDR2 YYEEEE. J gave up 5 bases and V 4 bases, and 14 bases lay outside the gene matches. DNA for the CDR3: TGTGCCAGCAGCGCCACGGGACAGGGGCTCCTTGGGGAGACCCAGTACTTC. It specifies CASSATGQGLLGETQYF.

By share of the sample, this clonotype is medium-sized. V and J are TRBV3-1 and TRBJ2-1; D is uncertain. Trimming took 4 bases from V and 7 from J, leaving 8 bases between them. CDR3 length: 12 amino acids. CDR1 and CDR2 (germline): LGHDT, YNNKEL (reference sequence). The DNA of the CDR3 is TGTGCCAGCAGCCCTGGCCAGAATGAGCAGTTCTTC. Protein: CASSPGQNEQFF.

This clonotype was counted at least ten times. This chain joins TRBV11-2 and TRBJ2-2; 11 bases align to TRBD2. The CDR3 runs to 15 residues. Germline values: CDR1 SGHAT, CDR2 FQNNGV. The junction had 6 bases not matched to a gene; V was cut back by 5 bases and J by 7 bases. The CDR3 sequence is CASSPLAGANGELFF. Here the CDR3 DNA reads TGTGCCAGCAGCCCACTAGCGGGAGCGAACGGGGAGCTGTTTTTT. The full variable domain, rest sourced from reference TRBV11-2 and TRBJ2-2, is EAGVAQSPRYKIIEKRQSVAFWCNPISGHATLYWYQQILGQGPKLLIQFQNNGVVDDSQLPKDRFSAERLKGVDSTLKIQPAKLEDSAVYLCASSPLAGANGELFFGEGSRLTVL.

This clonotype was recorded many times. The CDR3 loop reads CASSRDRSNEQFF. The CDR3 nucleotides read TGTGCCAGCAGCCGAGACAGGTCCAATGAGCAGTTCTTC. The gene calls are TRBV14 and TRBJ2-1, with TRBD1 as a possible D gene (6 bases). Trimming left V 4 bases short and J 6 bases short, with 10 bases between. The CDR3 spans 13 residues. The V gene's germline CDR1 is SGHDN and CDR2 FVKESK.

By share, this clonotype counts as medium-sized. The chain uses TRBV4-1 and TRBJ2-3; no definite D call. The CDR3 totals 15 residues. Germline-derived CDR1 and CDR2 are MGHRA and YSYEKL. V dropped 3 bases and J dropped 1 base, with 11 bases sitting between them. CDR3 DNA: TGCGCCAGCAGCCAGATGGGGTCCCGCACAGATACGCAGTATTTT. This encodes CASSQMGSRTDTQYF.

In its sample, this clonotype ranks as medium-sized. The chain joins TRBV11-2 to TRBJ2-7, with D hard to call. Germline V gene lookup returns CDR1 SGHAT and CDR2 FQNNGV. Deletions cut 0 bases from V and 4 bases from J, with 7 bases between. The CDR3 runs 13 residues. The CDR3, as DNA: TGTGCCAGCAGCTTAGATTCGGTATACGAGCAGTACTTC. Residues: CASSLDSVYEQYF.

This clonotype ranks as medium-sized. V and J are TRBV7-9 and TRBJ2-7; a weak D match, TRBD2 (5 bases). V was pared by 0 bases and J by 2 bases, with 11 bases between. There are 15 residues in the CDR3. Germline CDR1 is SEHNR and CDR2 is FQNEAQ (reference sequence). CDR3 loop: CASSLALAETYEQYF. The CDR3 nucleotides read TGTGCCAGCAGCTTAGCTCTAGCTGAAACCTACGAGCAGTACTTC. The whole variable domain, filled in from reference TRBV7-9 and TRBJ2-7, reads DTGVSQNPRHKITKRGQNVTFRCDPISEHNRLYWYRQTLGQGPEFLTYFQNEAQLEKSRLLSDRFSAERPKGSFSTLEIQRTEQGDSAMYLCASSLALAETYEQYFGPGTRLTVT.

At least ten counts were recorded for this clonotype. V is TRBV5-1 and J is TRBJ2-1, with 9 nucleotides matching TRBD2. J was trimmed by 4 bases and V by 1 base; bases with no gene match: 6. This CDR3 spans 16 amino acids. The germline V gene encodes CDR1 SGHRS and CDR2 YFSETQ. CDR3 sequence (DNA): TGCGCCAGCAGCTTGCCAACTAGCGGGTATTACAATGAGCAGTTCTTC. It translates to CASSLPTSGYYNEQFF.

By share, this clonotype counts as medium-sized. This chain uses TRBV3-1 with TRBJ1-1, with 9 nucleotides matching TRBD1. CDR1 and CDR2 (germline): LGHDT, YNNKEL (reference sequence). CDR3 size: 15 residues. V dropped 2 bases and J dropped 11; count of bases not matched to a gene: 12. Written as DNA, the CDR3 is TGTGCCAGCAGCCAACCCTTAACAGGGGGCGAAGGTGCTTTCTTT. Its translation is CASSQPLTGGEGAFF.